The 13 T cell receptor beta chains reported below all come from one sample, sequenced in a study of metastatic and nonmetastatic thyroid tumors. TCRdb called clones again from the PCR reads with MiXCR. The table lists more than 13,000 clones, more than 20% of them singletons. Thyroid surgery was performed in patients who had received no treatment beforehand. Material for sequencing was blood. Receptors originate from a female donor with papillary thyroid cancer or a benign thyroid nodule (not recorded which). Some clones in this sample may be carry-over from other donors' samples.

In this sample, this clone turned up many times. A much larger clone lies a single base off, so this may be a read error. The same CDR3 arises from other DNA sequences in this sample as well. The rearrangement uses TRBV11-1 and TRBJ2-3; TRBD2 is a possible D gene (6 bases). V lost 5 bases to trimming and J lost 1 base, with 13 bases between them. The CDR3 is made up of 15 amino acids. Germline V gene lookup returns CDR1 SGHAT and CDR2 FQDESV (reference sequence). CDR3 in amino acids: CASSLGDSRTDTQYF. The DNA of the CDR3 is TGTGCCAGCAGCCTAGGGGACTCGCGCACAGATACGCAGTATTTT.

The genes are TRBV6-5 and TRBJ1-2, with 11 bases lining up with TRBD1. The CDR3 extends over 18 amino acids. Trimming removed 5 bases from V and 4 bases from J; junction bases left unmatched: 15. The germline V gene has CDR1 MNHEY and CDR2 SVGAGI. The CDR3 sequence: CASSHYHGTGGTFYGYTF. The CDR3 coding sequence is TGTGCCAGCAGTCACTACCACGGGACAGGGGGGACTTTCTATGGCTACACCTTC.

Judged by abundance, this clone is medium-sized. The rearrangement joins TRBV28 to TRBJ2-7; possible D gene TRBD2, 5 bases. The CDR3 is made up of 15 amino acids. Germline lookup yields CDR1 MDHEN and CDR2 SYDVKM. The V and J ends lost 7 bases and 2 bases respectively, with 18 bases between them. Written as DNA, the CDR3 is TGTGCCAGCAAACCAAGAGGGTTGGGGACCTACGAGCAGTACTTC. It codes for CASKPRGLGTYEQYF.

This clone was observed many times. The chain is built from TRBV10-1 and TRBJ2-3; the D gene is possibly TRBD1 (5 bases). The germline gives CDR1 WNHNN, CDR2 SYGVQD (reference sequence). This CDR3 comprises 13 residues. Trimming stripped 8 bases from V and 5 bases from J, with 14 bases between. Written as DNA, the CDR3 is TGCGCCAGCGGGGCGGTAGTCGGAGATACGCAGTATTTT. This gives the protein CASGAVVGDTQYF.

The genes are TRBV20-1 and TRBJ2-7, with D possibly called TRBD1 or TRBD2 (6 bases each). The germline V gene encodes CDR1 DFQATT and CDR2 SNEGSKA (reference sequence). This CDR3 spans 15 amino acids. V lost 2 bases to trimming and J lost 4 bases, with 18 bases between them. The CDR3 coding sequence is TGCAGTGCTAGACCGCGAGGAGGGGGGTGGTACGAGCAGTACTTC. This sequence encodes CSARPRGGGWYEQYF.

The gene calls are TRBV20-1 and TRBJ1-5, with 10 bases that match TRBD1. The CDR3 spans 14 residues. CDR1 and CDR2 (germline): DFQATT, SNEGSKA (reference sequence). Trimming removed 5 bases from V and 6 bases from J; junction bases left unmatched: 7. CDR3 sequence (DNA): TGCAGTGCTGTCCGGGACAGGGGAGGTCAGCCCCAGCATTTT. This translates into CSAVRDRGGQPQHF.

In this sample, this clone turned up many times. A much more abundant neighbour one base away suggests this may be a read error. This sample also contains other DNA sequences that code for the same CDR3. The rearrangement links TRBV28 to TRBJ2-6; perhaps D is TRBD1 or TRBD2 (6 bases each). V lost 5 bases to trimming and J lost 2 bases, with 19 bases between them. CDR1 is MDHEN and CDR2 is SYDVKM in the germline V gene. The CDR3 loop spans 18 amino acids. The CDR3 loop is CASSPRVGGAPGANVLTF. As DNA, the CDR3 is TGTGCCAGCAGTCCCCGCGTGGGGGGCGCCCCTGGGGCCAACGTCCTGACTTTC.

This clone was counted many times. V usage is TRBV2 and J usage is TRBJ2-1; 9 bases line up with TRBD1. V shed 4 bases, J shed 7 bases, and the junction held 5 bases outside the gene matches. Looked up from germline, CDR1 is SNHLY and CDR2 is FYNNEI. The CDR3 spans 14 residues. As DNA, the CDR3 is TGTGCCAGCAGTGGGACAGGGGTTTTGAATGAGCAGTTCTTC. Encoded protein: CASSGTGVLNEQFF.

By share of the sample, this clone is medium-sized. The genes are TRBV12-3 or TRBV12-4 and TRBJ2-7, with D possibly being TRBD1 (6 bases). V gave up 6 bases and J gave up 2 bases, with 14 bases separating them. This CDR3 comprises 14 residues. CDR3 sequence (DNA): TGTGCCAGCAGGTGGGGAGACAGGACCTACGAGCAGTACTTC. It translates to CASRWGDRTYEQYF.

Ten or more counts support this clone. The chain couples TRBV10-3 to TRBJ2-7; the D gene is possibly TRBD2 (6 bases). This CDR3 is built from 13 residues. The germline V and J ends were trimmed by 10 bases and 0 bases, with 13 bases remaining between them. The V gene's germline CDR1 is ENHRY and CDR2 SYGVKD. CDR3 amino acids: CASPKGGSYEQYF. CDR3 DNA: TGTGCCAGCCCTAAGGGAGGCTCCTACGAGCAGTACTTC.

This clone was counted only a few times. J is TRBJ2-6 and V is TRBV6-1; D remains ambiguous. In germline, CDR1 is MNHNS, CDR2 SASEGT. The CDR3 is 16 residues long. V lost 7 bases, J lost 0 bases, and 13 bases lay in between. DNA for the CDR3: TGTGCCAGCACGCGACTGACCACCTCTGGGGCCAACGTCCTGACTTTC. Protein: CASTRLTTSGANVLTF.

By sample fraction, this clone is medium-sized. The genes are TRBV28 and TRBJ1-1, with unresolved D. This CDR3 has 11 residues. V shed 3 bases and J shed 10 bases, with 9 bases lying between them. The germline gives CDR1 MDHEN, CDR2 SYDVKM. CDR3 residues: CASSFLGLAFF. The CDR3 nucleotides read TGTGCCAGCAGTTTCCTCGGATTAGCTTTCTTT. The entire variable domain, with the rest obtained from reference TRBV28 and TRBJ1-1, is as follows: DVKVTQSSRYLVKRTGEKVFLECVQDMDHENMFWYRQDPGLGLRLIYFSYDVKMKEKGDIPEGYSVSREKKERFSLILESASTNQTSMYLCASSFLGLAFFGQGTRLTVV.

J is TRBJ2-3 and V is TRBV9; D unresolved. The V end was cut by 4 bases, the J end by 1 base, with 13 bases between. The CDR3 runs 15 residues. CDR1 and CDR2 (germline): SGDLS, YYNGEE. CDR3 DNA sequence: TGTGCCAGCAGCCCCCAGTTTGGTGGCACAGATACGCAGTATTTT. This sequence encodes CASSPQFGGTDTQYF.